This T cell receptor (beta chain) was obtained from a study of blood T cell repertoires in COVID-19. Study summary: Samples taken during acute and convalescent COVID-19 were collected in the United States, Italy and Spain. Sample material is recorded as cDNA or gDNA derived from T cells, B-cell-depleted T cells, or PBMCs.

This CDR3 region has 15 residues. CDR1 is SGHVS and CDR2 is FQNEAQ in the germline V gene. Trimming at V came to 5 bases and at J to 5 bases, leaving 9 bases not matched to a gene. Original handling: For nucleated cells, counts were estimated from reference gene primer amplification. Here immunoSEQ multiplex PCR was the method, and the copy in TCRdb shows in-frame clones only, minus some. V and J calls and clone size are as listed in that table; D and trimming were resolved from the DNA. The profile covers about 290,000 clones, with around four fifths appearing a single time and less than 4.5% taken by the ten largest. This clone came up a few times.

The specimen sequenced was peripheral blood. J is TRBJ2-5 and V is TRBV7-8, with 9 bases matching TRBD1. This receptor was obtained from a woman aged 50 to 60 with active or convalescent COVID-19. The CDR3 here is CASSPHRGPSETQYF. CDR3 nucleotide sequence: TGTGCCAGCAGCCCGCACAGGGGGCCAAGTGAGACCCAGTACTTC.